A single sample gave rise to the 2 T cell receptor beta chains below, sequenced in a study of blood T cell repertoires in COVID-19. TCRdb's table, derived via immunoSEQ multiplex PCR, lists solely in-frame clones and lacks some. The data hold about 240,000 clones, with 70% to 85% observed a single time. Sample: peripheral blood. These TCRs come from a woman of 80 years or more with acute or convalescent COVID-19.

The chain employs TRBV6-5 and TRBJ1-1; D not resolved. This CDR3 has 16 residues. Germline CDR1 MNHEY, CDR2 SVGAGI. Trimming cost V 0 bases and J 0 bases, with 11 bases left between them. CDR3 coding DNA: TGTGCCAGCAGTTACTCGAGGGCCCCAATGAACACTGAAGCTTTCTTT. Protein sequence: CASSYSRAPMNTEAFF.

The CDR3 DNA reads as TGTGCCAGCATGGGTGACAGATTAAACATTCAGTACTTC. It codes for CASMGDRLNIQYF. The rearrangement uses TRBV2 and TRBJ2-4; a possible D gene is TRBD1 (5 bases). Trimming left V 7 bases short and J 6 bases short, with 13 bases between. CDR3 length: 13 amino acids. Germline V gene lookup returns CDR1 SNHLY and CDR2 FYNNEI.